The next 25 T cell receptor beta chains were all read from a single sample in a study of T cell responses to AZD1222 COVID-19 vaccine. The table came from immunoSEQ multiplex PCR; TCRdb's copy has only in-frame clones and leaves some out. The table lists 75,000 to 90,000 clones, around 93% of them singletons, with about 30% in the top ten. Sequenced here: peripheral blood, sampled 28 days after the second AZD1222 dose. Every receptor here comes from an adult who received the AZD1222 COVID-19 vaccine.

This chain connects TRBV18 to TRBJ1-4, with TRBD1 matching over 10 bases. Germline V lookup: CDR1 KGHSH, CDR2 LQKENI. J gave up 8 bases and V 3 bases, and 6 bases lay outside the gene matches. This CDR3 has 15 amino acids. The CDR3 sequence is CASSPSTGGSEKLFF. For the CDR3, the DNA is TGTGCCAGCTCACCCTCGACAGGGGGCTCGGAAAAACTGTTTTTT.

This clone was detected once. Other nucleotide sequences in the sample specify the same CDR3. CDR3 amino acids: CATSRAQGDGYTF. The CDR3 DNA is TGTGCCACCAGCAGAGCTCAGGGGGACGGCTACACCTTC. The chain uses TRBV15 and TRBJ1-2; 7 nucleotides line up with TRBD1. Germline V gene sequence: CDR1 LNHNV, CDR2 YYDKDF (reference sequence). With V trimmed by 1 base and J by 8 bases, 4 bases remained unmatched. The length of the CDR3 is 13 residues.

CDR3 in amino acids: CASSPRELDYGYTF. DNA of the CDR3: TGTGCCAGCAGCCCACGGGAGTTGGACTATGGCTACACCTTC. V is TRBV28 and J is TRBJ1-2, with unresolved D. Germline V gene sequence: CDR1 MDHEN, CDR2 SYDVKM. Trimming removed 6 bases from V and 3 bases from J, with 14 bases in between. The CDR3 has 14 amino acids.

The chain is built from TRBV18 and TRBJ1-3; TRBD1 matches at 7 bases. Germline assignment: CDR1 KGHSH and CDR2 LQKENI. V was clipped by 4 bases and J by 0 bases; unmatched bases: 15. CDR3 length equals 19 residues. The CDR3 sequence: CASSLHKQGGGLSGNTIYF. The CDR3 DNA is TGTGCCAGCTCACTCCACAAACAGGGAGGGGGCCTCTCTGGAAACACCATATATTTT.

The chain joins TRBV2 to TRBJ2-1, with D tentatively TRBD1 (6 bases). Germline loops: CDR1 SNHLY, CDR2 FYNNEI. V was shortened by 6 bases and J by 0 bases, with 9 bases between the two germline ends. The CDR3 consists of 14 residues. Here the CDR3 DNA reads TGTGCCAGCAGCGACAGGATCTCCTACAATGAGCAGTTCTTC. Amino acids: CASSDRISYNEQFF. The whole variable domain, filled in from reference TRBV2 and TRBJ2-1, reads EPEVTQTPSHQVTQMGQEVILRCVPISNHLYFYWYRQILGQKVEFLVSFYNNEISEKSEIFDDQFSVERPDGSNFTLKIRSTKLEDSAMYFCASSDRISYNEQFFGPGTRLTVL.

This chain links TRBV9 with TRBJ2-3, with 8 positions matching TRBD2. Per the germline V gene, CDR1 is SGDLS and CDR2 is YYNGEE. The length of the CDR3 is 19 residues. After removal of 0 bases from V and 5 bases from J, the junction contained 17 bases not matched to a gene. As DNA, the CDR3 is TGTGCCAGCAGCGTAGATTGGGGACTAGAGTGGAGAATCGAAGATACGCAGTATTTT. It codes for CASSVDWGLEWRIEDTQYF.

V and J are TRBV11-2 and TRBJ2-2, with TRBD1 matching over 8 bases. Per germline, CDR1 SGHAT and CDR2 FQNNGV. With V trimmed by 5 bases and J by 6 bases, 11 bases remained unmatched. This CDR3 region has 16 residues. This CDR3 is CASSTGQGKKAGELFF. CDR3 DNA sequence: TGTGCCAGCAGCACCGGACAGGGAAAAAAAGCCGGGGAGCTGTTTTTT.

The V and J genes are TRBV30 and TRBJ1-2, with D tentatively TRBD1 (5 bases). The CDR3 has 15 amino acids. Trimming took 1 base from V and 6 from J, leaving 18 bases between them. Per germline, CDR1 GTSNPN and CDR2 SVGIG (reference sequence). The CDR3 spells CAWSASWGGYHGYTF. CDR3 DNA: TGTGCCTGGAGTGCCTCTTGGGGGGGTTATCATGGCTACACCTTC. Full variable domain (missing parts from reference TRBV30 and TRBJ1-2): SQTIHQWPATLVQPVGSPLSLECTVEGTSNPNLYWYRQAAGRGLQLLFYSVGIGQISSEVPQNLSASRPQDRQFILSSKKLLLSDSGFYLCAWSASWGGYHGYTFGSGTRLTVV.

The J gene is TRBJ1-4, the V gene TRBV19; TRBD1 matches at 9 bases. V gave up 6 bases and J gave up 7 bases; unmatched junction bases: 6. The CDR3 runs 14 residues. Germline V gene data show CDR1 as LNHDA and CDR2 as SQIVND (reference sequence). CDR3 in DNA: TGTGCCAGTAGAATGACAGGGGGAAGTGAAAAACTGTTTTTT. It yields the protein CASRMTGGSEKLFF.

The rearrangement uses TRBV7-9 and TRBJ2-3; 7 bases map to TRBD2. CDR1 is SEHNR and CDR2 is FQNEAQ in the germline V gene (reference sequence). V dropped 1 base and J dropped 4; count of bases not matched to a gene: 2. CDR3 length: 14 amino acids. As DNA, the CDR3 is TGTGCCAGCAGCTTAGGGACTAGTGCAGATACGCAGTATTTT. This gives the protein CASSLGTSADTQYF.

The chain employs TRBV15 and TRBJ2-5; 7 bases align to TRBD1. The CDR3 consists of 18 residues. CDR1 and CDR2 (germline): LNHNV, YYDKDF (reference sequence). J gave up 1 base and V 0 bases, and 11 bases lay outside the gene matches. The CDR3 region has the DNA TGTGCCACCAGCAGAGATGCCCTCGACAGGGAACCCCAAGAGACCCAGTACTTC. As protein: CATSRDALDREPQETQYF.

The V gene is TRBV27, the J gene TRBJ2-5; TRBD1 aligns across 10 bases. From germline, CDR1 is MNHEY and CDR2 SMNVEV (reference sequence). CDR3 size: 17 residues. V was clipped by 5 bases and J by 4 bases; unmatched bases: 13. The CDR3 DNA reads TGTGCCAGCAGTCCACTATCGACAGGGGGCGAGGGAGAGACCCAGTACTTC. Amino acid sequence: CASSPLSTGGEGETQYF.

The chain joins TRBV24-1 to TRBJ1-2; D perhaps matches TRBD1 (5 bases). Germline lookup yields CDR1 KGHDR and CDR2 SFDVKD. V dropped 3 bases and J dropped 8 bases, with 15 bases sitting between them. CDR3 size: 14 residues. The CDR3 bases are TGTGCCACCAGTGATGGCGACAGCGCTAGAGGCTACACCTTC. This translates into CATSDGDSARGYTF.

The rearrangement links TRBV7-6 to TRBJ2-1; D gene ambiguous. Trimming took off 1 base at V and 8 bases at J, with 9 bases between the two ends. CDR3 size: 13 residues. Germline assignment: CDR1 SGHVS and CDR2 FNYEAQ. CDR3 DNA sequence: TGTGCCAGCAGCTTAGTCCGGGCGTATGAGCAGTTCTTC. It codes for CASSLVRAYEQFF.

The rearrangement joins TRBV11-2 to TRBJ1-4; TRBD1 matches at 7 bases. The J segment lost 7 bases and the V segment lost 4 bases, leaving 0 bases of the junction unmatched. The length of the CDR3 is 12 residues. Germline CDR1 and CDR2: SGHAT and FQNNGV. CDR3 bases: TGTGCCAGCAGCTCAGGGGGTGAAAAACTGTTTTTT. The encoded protein is CASSSGGEKLFF.

The V and J genes are TRBV6-4 and TRBJ1-5; D unresolved. V dropped 3 bases and J dropped 5 bases, with 8 bases sitting between them. CDR3 size: 13 residues. Per the germline V gene, CDR1 is MRHNA and CDR2 is SNTAGT. CDR3 sequence reads: CASSEDRYQPQHF. In DNA, the CDR3 is TGTGCCAGCAGTGAGGATCGGTATCAGCCCCAGCATTTT.

This chain connects TRBV28 to TRBJ1-2, with D perhaps TRBD1 (6 bases). The CDR3 runs 15 residues. V gave up 5 bases and J gave up 7 bases, with 20 bases separating them. CDR1 and CDR2 (germline): MDHEN, SYDVKM. CDR3 nucleotides: TGTGCCAGCAGTCGGACGACCCGGGAGGGGGGTGGCTACACCTTC. Amino acid sequence: CASSRTTREGGGYTF.

This chain connects TRBV15 to TRBJ2-3; D unclear. V lost 0 bases to trimming and J lost 0 bases, with 7 bases between them. CDR3 length: 15 residues. Germline V gene data show CDR1 as LNHNV and CDR2 as YYDKDF (reference sequence). The CDR3 DNA is TGTGCCACCAGCAGAGACAGTTCTAGCACAGATACGCAGTATTTT. Amino acid sequence: CATSRDSSSTDTQYF.

The chain employs TRBV5-4 and TRBJ2-1; 8 bases are shared with TRBD2. CDR3 length equals 17 residues. CDR1 is SGHNT, CDR2 YYREEE, per germline (reference sequence). V trimming: 0 bases; J trimming: 1 base; junction bases outside the gene matches: 6. CDR3: CASSLVGTRESYNEQFF. In nucleotides, the CDR3 is TGTGCCAGCAGCTTGGTCGGGACTAGGGAATCCTACAATGAGCAGTTCTTC.

The chain is built from TRBV28 and TRBJ1-2; D perhaps matches TRBD1 (5 bases). The CDR3 has 12 residues. V was pared by 3 bases and J by 3 bases, with 5 bases between. The V gene's germline CDR1 is MDHEN and CDR2 SYDVKM. In DNA form, the CDR3 reads TGTGCCAGCAGTTTGACAGACTATGGCTACACCTTC. It translates to CASSLTDYGYTF.

V is TRBV18 and J is TRBJ2-3; weak D call: TRBD2 (6 bases). The CDR3 has 12 amino acids. Germline V lookup: CDR1 KGHSH, CDR2 LQKENI. Trimming shortened V by 6 bases and J by 6 bases, and 10 bases separated the two germline ends. CDR3 amino acids: CASSPGEDTQYF. In DNA form, the CDR3 reads TGTGCCAGCTCCCCGGGGGAGGATACGCAGTATTTT.

The rearrangement links TRBV5-1 to TRBJ2-3; D might be TRBD1 or TRBD2, each matching 5 bases. The CDR3 totals 15 residues. Germline CDR1 reads SGHRS; CDR2 reads YFSETQ. Trimming removed 2 bases from V and 0 bases from J, with 10 bases in between. The CDR3 loop is CASSFRGESTDTQYF. DNA of the CDR3: TGCGCCAGCAGCTTCCGAGGGGAAAGCACAGATACGCAGTATTTT.

V usage is TRBV4-2 and J usage is TRBJ2-7, with TRBD2 matching over 11 bases. CDR1 is LGHNA, CDR2 YNFKEQ, per germline. V gave up 8 bases and J gave up 6 bases; unmatched junction bases: 12. This CDR3 spans 15 amino acids. As DNA, the CDR3 is TGTGCCAGCGCGTTGACTAGCGGGAATCTTGGCGAGCAGTACTTC. This encodes CASALTSGNLGEQYF.

The chain has TRBV25-1 and TRBJ2-4, with D unresolved. CDR3 size: 11 residues. The V gene lost 0 bases and the J gene lost 7 bases, with 1 base spanning the gap. Germline V gene lookup returns CDR1 MGHDK and CDR2 SYGVNS. The DNA for the CDR3 is TGTGCCAGCAGTGAATATAACATTCAGTACTTC. Protein product: CASSEYNIQYF.

The rearrangement joins TRBV27 to TRBJ2-1; D may correspond to TRBD1 or TRBD2 (6 bases each). The germline V and J ends were trimmed by 2 bases and 6 bases, with 17 bases remaining between them. CDR1 is MNHEY, CDR2 SMNVEV, per germline (reference sequence). The CDR3 contains 16 residues. This CDR3 reads CASSLNWGANSNEQFF. The CDR3 DNA follows: TGTGCCAGCAGTTTAAACTGGGGGGCGAATAGCAATGAGCAGTTCTTC.